This T cell receptor beta chain is drawn from a study of blood T cells in healthy people across ages. Then a second PCR, running roughly 7 to 11 cycles, was carried out with a sample-barcoded 5' primer and a J-beta primer mix. TCRdb reanalysed the 5' RACE reads using MiXCR and keeps one entry per CDR3 protein. The sample consists of around 800,000 distinct CDR3 sequences, roughly 25% of them appearing once. Germline CDR1 reads MDHEN; CDR2 reads SYDVKM. CDR3 length: 14 residues. This sample was shared with a second study, whose subject was T cells of mothers and their children.

The chain recombines TRBV28 with TRBJ2-5; possibly TRBD1 for D (5 bases). With the DNA end fitting TRBJ2-7 better, the J assignment may be wrong. Sample: blood. The origin of this receptor is a boy between 10 and 17 years old in good health. The CDR3 sequence: CASRPFGQAYEQYF. CDR3 DNA sequence: TGTGCCAGCAGACCCTTTGGACAAGCCTACGAGCAGTACTTC.